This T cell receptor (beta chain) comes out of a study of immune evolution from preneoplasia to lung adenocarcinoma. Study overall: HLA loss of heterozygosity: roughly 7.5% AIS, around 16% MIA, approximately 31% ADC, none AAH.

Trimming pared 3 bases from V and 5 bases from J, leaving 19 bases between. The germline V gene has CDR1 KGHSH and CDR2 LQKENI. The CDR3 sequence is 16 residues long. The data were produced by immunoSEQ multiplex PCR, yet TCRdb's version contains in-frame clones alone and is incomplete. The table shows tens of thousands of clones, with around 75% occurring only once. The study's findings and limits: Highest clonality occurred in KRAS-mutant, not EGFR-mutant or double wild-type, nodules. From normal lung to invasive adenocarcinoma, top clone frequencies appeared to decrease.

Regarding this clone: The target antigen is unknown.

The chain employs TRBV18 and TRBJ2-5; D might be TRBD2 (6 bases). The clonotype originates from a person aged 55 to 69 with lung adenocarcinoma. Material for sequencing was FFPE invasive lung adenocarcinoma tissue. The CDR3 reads CASSPLAAKRRETQYF. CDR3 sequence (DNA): TGTGCCAGCTCACCTTTAGCGGCAAAGAGGCGGGAGACCCAGTACTTC.